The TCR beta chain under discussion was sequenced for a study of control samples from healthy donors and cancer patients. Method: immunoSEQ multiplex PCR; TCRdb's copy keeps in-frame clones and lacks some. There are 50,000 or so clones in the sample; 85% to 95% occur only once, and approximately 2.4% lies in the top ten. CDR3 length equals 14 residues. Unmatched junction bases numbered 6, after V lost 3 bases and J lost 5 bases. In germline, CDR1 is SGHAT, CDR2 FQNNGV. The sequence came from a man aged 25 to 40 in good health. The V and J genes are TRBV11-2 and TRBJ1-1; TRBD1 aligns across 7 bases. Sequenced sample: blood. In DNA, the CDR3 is TGTGCCAGCAGCTTCCGGACAGGAGGAACTGAAGCTTTCTTT. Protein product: CASSFRTGGTEAFF.